This T cell receptor beta chain appears in the sequencing data of a study of regulatory T cells in long-lasting Graves disease. Study-wide results and limits: Investigators studied peripheral blood only, not thyroid tissue.

This CDR3 is 16 amino acids long. V lost 4 bases and J lost 4; bases outside the gene matches: 10. Germline loops: CDR1 SNHLY, CDR2 FYNNEI. Time point indicated: newly diagnosed GD, antithyroid drugs for less than 3 months. From RNA extracted from PBMCs, the TCR library was made. The authors built TCR beta libraries using iRepertoire HTBI primers and Arm-PCR of CDR3 regions. TCRdb passed the multiplex PCR reads through MiXCR, listing each CDR3 protein once. This table has under 400,000 distinct CDR3 sequences, 16% appearing once. This clonotype was counted at least ten times. Its antigen is as yet unknown. The same sample was also used in a study of T cells in Graves' hyperthyroidism and ophthalmopathy.

The material was peripheral blood mononuclear cells (PBMCs), obtained at new diagnosis, from a patient treated with antithyroid drugs. This chain joins TRBV2 and TRBJ2-5; TRBD2 aligns across 9 bases. The TCR was taken from a man aged 35 to 55 with Graves disease. The DNA of the CDR3 is TGTGCCAGCAGTGGGGCTCGGACTAGCGTGCGAGAGACCCAGTACTTC. The encoded protein is CASSGARTSVRETQYF.